This T cell receptor (beta chain) derives from a study of beta chain features in type 1 diabetes. Averaging approximately 0.11 L, one heparinised blood draw came from each individual donor. CD45RO/CCR7/CD25/CD127/CD95/CD27 staining was used to isolate CD4+ naive, central memory, regulatory and stem cell-like memory cells by sorting. Purities in excess of 95% were seen in all sorted populations. CDR1 and CDR2 (germline): SGHRS, YFSETQ. Trimming took 4 bases from V and 4 from J; bases not matched to a gene: 6. The CDR3 has 14 residues. Study-wide results and caveats: TCRB CDR3s were moderately but significantly shorter in Type 1 diabetes patients in all four CD4+ subsets.

Points on this clone: The antigen is not known.

The authors reverse transcribed all of the isolated RNA, so sequencing captured expressed TCRB transcripts. Produced via immunoSEQ multiplex PCR; TCRdb's table is partial and in-frame only. The sample has 640,000 or so clones, around an eighth seen once. Input material: naive CD4+ T cells from blood. This rearrangement joins TRBV5-1 to TRBJ1-1; 8 nucleotides line up with TRBD1. This clonotype was sampled from a man aged 18 to 29 with type 1 diabetes. The CDR3 nucleotides are TGCGCCAGCAGCCAACGACAGGGGTTCACTGAAGCTTTCTTT. Protein product: CASSQRQGFTEAFF.